This record concerns one T cell receptor (beta chain) sequence. Its antigen remains unknown. The junction differs from germline at one of its ends, possibly a read error. Total RNA (around 0.45 ug) served as template for TCR beta cDNA synthesis primed by a constant-region primer. ARM-PCR was slightly modified, and three nested multiplex PCR rounds with it gave rise to the TCR beta libraries. Investigators reported that the first two PCR rounds, at 10 to 11 cycles each, used TRBV1-TRBV30 forward primers with a C-beta reverse primer. TCRdb reprocessed the multiplex PCR reads with MiXCR, giving one entry per CDR3 protein. The sample holds about 320,000 distinct CDR3 sequences, 55% to 65% seen once. The CDR3 sequence is 17 residues long. Germline lookup yields CDR1 SGHAT and CDR2 FQNNGV. The data stem from a study of tumor-infiltrating lymphocytes in primary liver carcinoma. Study context: Primary liver carcinoma, confirmed by histopathology, was surgically resected. Findings and caveats of the study: Pairs comparing tumor with adjacent tissue or blood overlapped less than pairs drawn from tumor regions.

RNA was extracted from whole blood without cell sorting, alongside germline DNA. The rearrangement uses TRBV11-2 and TRBJ2-2; tentative D call: TRBD2 (6 bases). The sample was peripheral blood. The clonotype comes from a man aged 35 to 55 with primary liver carcinoma and hepatitis B virus infection. This chain's CDR3 is CTSSLFSRRENTGELFF. For the CDR3, the DNA is TGTACCAGCAGTTTATTTTCGCGGCGGGAGAACACCGGGGAGCTGTTTTTT.